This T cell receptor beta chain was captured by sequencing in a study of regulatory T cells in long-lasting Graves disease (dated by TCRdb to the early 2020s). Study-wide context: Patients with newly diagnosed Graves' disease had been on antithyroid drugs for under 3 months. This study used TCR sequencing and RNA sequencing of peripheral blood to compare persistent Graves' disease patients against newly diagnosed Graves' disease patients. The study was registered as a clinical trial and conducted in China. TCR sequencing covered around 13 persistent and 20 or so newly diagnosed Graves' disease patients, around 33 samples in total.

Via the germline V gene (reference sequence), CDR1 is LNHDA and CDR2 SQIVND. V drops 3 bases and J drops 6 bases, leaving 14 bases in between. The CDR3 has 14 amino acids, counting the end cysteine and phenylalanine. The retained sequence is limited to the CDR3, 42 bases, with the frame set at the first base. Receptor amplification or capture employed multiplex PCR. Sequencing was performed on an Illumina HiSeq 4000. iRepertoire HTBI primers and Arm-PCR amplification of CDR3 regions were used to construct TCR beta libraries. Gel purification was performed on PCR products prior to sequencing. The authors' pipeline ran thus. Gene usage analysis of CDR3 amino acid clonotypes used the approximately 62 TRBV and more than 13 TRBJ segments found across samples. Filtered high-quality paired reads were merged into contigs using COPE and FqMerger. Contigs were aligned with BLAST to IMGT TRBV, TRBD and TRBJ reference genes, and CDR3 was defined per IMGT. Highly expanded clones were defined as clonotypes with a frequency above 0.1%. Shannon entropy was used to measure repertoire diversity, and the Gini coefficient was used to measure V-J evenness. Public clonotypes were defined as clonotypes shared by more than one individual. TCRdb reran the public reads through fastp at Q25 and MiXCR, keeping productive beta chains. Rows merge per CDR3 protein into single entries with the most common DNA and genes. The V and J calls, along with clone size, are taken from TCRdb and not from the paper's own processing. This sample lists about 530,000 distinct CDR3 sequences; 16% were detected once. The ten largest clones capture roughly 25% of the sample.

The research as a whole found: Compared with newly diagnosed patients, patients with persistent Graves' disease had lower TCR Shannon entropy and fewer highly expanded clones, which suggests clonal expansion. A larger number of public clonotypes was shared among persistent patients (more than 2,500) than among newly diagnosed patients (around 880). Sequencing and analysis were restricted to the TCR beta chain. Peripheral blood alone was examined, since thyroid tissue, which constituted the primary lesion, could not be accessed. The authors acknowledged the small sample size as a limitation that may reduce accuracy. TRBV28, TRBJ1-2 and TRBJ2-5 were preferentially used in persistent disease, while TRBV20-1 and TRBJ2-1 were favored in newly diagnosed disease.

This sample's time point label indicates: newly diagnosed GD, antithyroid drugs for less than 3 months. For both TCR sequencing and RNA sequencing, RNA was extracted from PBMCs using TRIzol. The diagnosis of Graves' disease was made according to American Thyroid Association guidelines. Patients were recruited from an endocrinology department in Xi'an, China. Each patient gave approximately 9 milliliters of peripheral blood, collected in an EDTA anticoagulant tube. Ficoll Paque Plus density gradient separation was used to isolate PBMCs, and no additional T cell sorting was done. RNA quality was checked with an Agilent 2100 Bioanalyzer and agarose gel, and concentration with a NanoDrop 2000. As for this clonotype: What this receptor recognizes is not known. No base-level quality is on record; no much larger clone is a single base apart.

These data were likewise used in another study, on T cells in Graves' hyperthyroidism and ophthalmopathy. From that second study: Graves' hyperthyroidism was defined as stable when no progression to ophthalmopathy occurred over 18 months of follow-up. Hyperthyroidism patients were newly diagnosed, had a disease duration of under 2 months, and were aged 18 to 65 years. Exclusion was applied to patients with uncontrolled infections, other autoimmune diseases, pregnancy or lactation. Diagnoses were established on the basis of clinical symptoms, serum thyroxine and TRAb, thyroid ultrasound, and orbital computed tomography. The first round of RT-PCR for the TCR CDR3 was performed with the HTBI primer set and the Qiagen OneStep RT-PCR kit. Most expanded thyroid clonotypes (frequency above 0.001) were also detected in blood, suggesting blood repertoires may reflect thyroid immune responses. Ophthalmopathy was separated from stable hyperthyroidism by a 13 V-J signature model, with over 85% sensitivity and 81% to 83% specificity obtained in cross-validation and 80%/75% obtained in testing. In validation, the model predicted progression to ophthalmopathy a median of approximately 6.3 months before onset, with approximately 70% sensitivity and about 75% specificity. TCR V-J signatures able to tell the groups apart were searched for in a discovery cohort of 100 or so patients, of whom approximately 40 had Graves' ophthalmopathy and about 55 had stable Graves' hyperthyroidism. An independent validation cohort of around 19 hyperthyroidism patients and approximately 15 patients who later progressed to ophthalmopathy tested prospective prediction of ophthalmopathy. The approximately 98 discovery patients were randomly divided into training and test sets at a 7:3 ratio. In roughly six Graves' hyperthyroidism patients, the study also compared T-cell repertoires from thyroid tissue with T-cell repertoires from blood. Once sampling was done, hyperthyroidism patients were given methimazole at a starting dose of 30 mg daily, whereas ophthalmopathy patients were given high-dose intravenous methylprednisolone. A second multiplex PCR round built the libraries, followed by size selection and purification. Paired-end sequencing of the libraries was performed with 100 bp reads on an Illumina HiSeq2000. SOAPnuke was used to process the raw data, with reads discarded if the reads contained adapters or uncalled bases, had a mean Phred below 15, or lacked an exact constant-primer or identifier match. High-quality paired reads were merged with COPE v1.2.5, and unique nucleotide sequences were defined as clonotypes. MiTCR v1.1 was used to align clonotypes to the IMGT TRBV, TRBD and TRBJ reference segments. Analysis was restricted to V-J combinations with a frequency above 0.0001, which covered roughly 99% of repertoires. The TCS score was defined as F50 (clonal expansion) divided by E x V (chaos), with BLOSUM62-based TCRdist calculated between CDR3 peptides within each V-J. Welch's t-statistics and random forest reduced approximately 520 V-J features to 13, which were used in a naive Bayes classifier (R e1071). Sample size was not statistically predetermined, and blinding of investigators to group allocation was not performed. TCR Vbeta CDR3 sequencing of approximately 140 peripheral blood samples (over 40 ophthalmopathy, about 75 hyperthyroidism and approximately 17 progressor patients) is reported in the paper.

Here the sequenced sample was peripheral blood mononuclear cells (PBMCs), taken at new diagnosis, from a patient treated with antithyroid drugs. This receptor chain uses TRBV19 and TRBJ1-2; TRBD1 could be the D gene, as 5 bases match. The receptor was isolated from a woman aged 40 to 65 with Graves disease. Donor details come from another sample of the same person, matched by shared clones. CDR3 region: CASSIIAKGHGYTF. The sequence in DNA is TGTGCCAGTAGTATTATAGCTAAGGGACATGGCTACACCTTC.